Shown below are 10 T cell receptor beta chains from a single sample sequenced in a study of blood T cell repertoires in COVID-19. Assay used: immunoSEQ multiplex PCR; TCRdb lists only in-frame clones, some missing. The table lists 250,000 or so clones, roughly 86% of them singletons. Input material: PBMCs or T cells enriched from blood (not recorded which). The receptors come from a woman aged 18-30 years who had recovered from COVID-19.

V is TRBV10-3 and J is TRBJ2-1, with 10 nucleotides matching TRBD2. V was pared by 3 bases and J by 6 bases, with 8 bases of the junction left unmatched. The CDR3 spans 16 residues. Germline values: CDR1 ENHRY, CDR2 SYGVKD. The CDR3 protein is CAISEPPGLAINEQFF. The CDR3 DNA is TGTGCCATCAGTGAACCACCGGGACTAGCGATCAATGAGCAGTTCTTC.

V and J are TRBV2 and TRBJ1-5; possible D gene TRBD1, 6 bases. The CDR3 covers 16 residues. Per germline, CDR1 SNHLY and CDR2 FYNNEI. Between the trimmed V and J ends, which lost 3 bases and 1 base, there was a span of 13 bases. The DNA of the CDR3 is TGTGCCAGCAGTGAGACGCCAGGGGTAAGCAATCAGCCCCAGCATTTT. This translates into CASSETPGVSNQPQHF.

V is TRBV4-1 and J is TRBJ1-2; TRBD1 matches at 9 bases. V lost 1 base and J lost 7; bases outside the gene matches: 10. This CDR3 has 16 residues. The germline V gene has CDR1 MGHRA and CDR2 YSYEKL. The CDR3 loop is CASSQGNNRGQGGYTF. CDR3 DNA sequence: TGCGCCAGCAGCCAAGGGAATAACAGGGGGCAAGGTGGCTACACCTTC.

The rearrangement joins TRBV24-1 to TRBJ2-3, with 8 bases aligning to TRBD2. The CDR3 spans 17 residues. The V gene end was trimmed by 3 bases and the J gene end by 4 bases; junction bases not matched to a gene: 11. Germline loops: CDR1 KGHDR, CDR2 SFDVKD. The CDR3 DNA is TGTGCCACCAGTGATGGAGGCTCTTCAGCGGGAGCAGATACGCAGTATTTT. Encoded protein: CATSDGGSSAGADTQYF.

V gene TRBV27 combines with J gene TRBJ2-7, with D possibly being TRBD2 (6 bases). CDR1 is MNHEY and CDR2 is SMNVEV in the germline V gene (reference sequence). The CDR3 extends over 15 amino acids. V was trimmed by 1 base and J by 3 bases, leaving 13 bases between them. CDR3 sequence: CASSLYQGGSYEQYF. The CDR3 DNA sequence: TGTGCCAGCAGTTTATATCAGGGAGGAAGCTACGAGCAGTACTTC.

This chain joins TRBV4-3 and TRBJ2-7; a possible D gene is TRBD1 (5 bases). The CDR3 consists of 14 residues. CDR1 LGHNA and CDR2 YSLEER come from the germline V gene. Trimming removed 0 bases at V and 3 bases at J, with 9 bases between. The CDR3 nucleotides read TGCGCCAGCAGCCAAGATCAAAGGGGCTACGAGCAGTACTTC. Protein product: CASSQDQRGYEQYF.

This clone was seen many times. The sample holds other DNA sequences that translate to the same CDR3. This chain connects TRBV27 to TRBJ2-1; D may be TRBD2 (5 bases). The V gene's germline CDR1 is MNHEY and CDR2 SMNVEV (reference sequence). The CDR3 consists of 13 residues. Trimming pared 5 bases from V and 0 bases from J, leaving 5 bases between. The CDR3: CASSTSSYNEQFF. Written as DNA, the CDR3 is TGTGCCAGCAGTACTAGCTCCTACAATGAGCAGTTCTTC.

The gene calls are TRBV5-1 and TRBJ2-5, with 11 bases aligning to TRBD1. Germline values: CDR1 SGHRS, CDR2 YFSETQ. This CDR3 contains 16 residues. V was clipped by 4 bases and J by 2 bases; unmatched bases: 7. CDR3 sequence (DNA): TGCGCCAGCAGCCCGGACAGGGGGCGAGGGCAAGAGACCCAGTACTTC. This codes for CASSPDRGRGQETQYF. The full variable domain, completed using reference TRBV5-1 and TRBJ2-5, is KAGVTQTPRYLIKTRGQQVTLSCSPISGHRSVSWYQQTPGQGLQFLFEYFSETQRNKGNFPGRFSGRQFSNSRSEMNVSTLELGDSALYLCASSPDRGRGQETQYFGPGTRLLVL.

V usage is TRBV11-3 and J usage is TRBJ2-3; D may be TRBD1 (5 bases). The CDR3 runs to 15 residues. Deletions cut 5 bases from V and 2 bases from J, with 14 bases between. Germline V CDR1 and CDR2: SGHNT, YENEEA. The CDR3 is CASSRRQTFTDTQYF. The DNA of the CDR3 is TGTGCCAGCAGCCGGCGACAGACTTTCACAGATACGCAGTATTTT.

The chain has TRBV5-1 and TRBJ1-6; TRBD1 matches at 7 bases. CDR3 length equals 16 residues. J lost 5 bases, V lost 0 bases, and 5 bases had no gene match. Looked up from germline, CDR1 is SGHRS and CDR2 is YFSETQ. The CDR3 protein is CASSLEGQFHNSPLHF. CDR3 nucleotide sequence: TGCGCCAGCAGCTTGGAGGGACAGTTTCATAATTCACCCCTCCACTTT.